This TCR beta chain was found in a study of T cell responses to AZD1222 COVID-19 vaccine. Trimming stripped 8 bases from V and 0 bases from J, with 9 bases between. Germline V gene lookup returns CDR1 MNHNY and CDR2 SVGAGI (reference sequence). This CDR3 comprises 13 residues. TCRdb's copy holds only in-frame clones and misses some; the assay was immunoSEQ multiplex PCR. Among 50,000 to 70,000 clones listed, 85% to 90% were seen once. The rearrangement uses TRBV6-6 and TRBJ2-3, with a tentative D call TRBD1 (5 bases). This material consisted of peripheral blood, taken on day 0 of MenACWY control vaccination. The TCR comes from an adult in good health. CDR3 in amino acids: CASVAGSTDTQYF. DNA of the CDR3: TGTGCCAGCGTGGCAGGGAGCACAGATACGCAGTATTTT.